This entry concerns a single TCR beta chain. In the authors' workflow: Quantification of nucleated cells was approximated via reference gene primer amplification. Clones were sequenced by immunoSEQ multiplex PCR, and TCRdb holds only the in-frame ones, with some missing. D and trimming were read from the DNA, whereas the V and J calls and clone size are those reported in that table. The sample contains approximately 96,000 clones, roughly 96% of which appear only once. The ends were cut back, 3 bases at V and 7 bases at J, with 19 bases in the middle. Germline lookup yields CDR1 SGHTA and CDR2 FQGNSA. The CDR3 length is 15 residues. This sample is part of a study of blood T cell repertoires in COVID-19. Study in general: PBMCs, B-cell-depleted T cells, or T cells provided the cDNA or gDNA that made up the material.

The sample was peripheral blood. This chain links TRBV7-2 with TRBJ2-7; D is perhaps TRBD1 (5 bases). This TCR came from a human donor with active COVID-19. The donor label of this sample is uncertain. The CDR3 DNA reads TGTGCCAGCAGCTTTGAACCAGGGCAGAAGAGGGAGCAGTACTTC. Protein: CASSFEPGQKREQYF. Combining the CDR3 with reference TRBV7-2 and TRBJ2-7 gives the whole variable domain GAGVSQSPSNKVTEKGKDVELRCDPISGHTALYWYRQSLGQGLEFLIYFQGNSAPDKSGLPSDRFSAERTGGSVSTLTIQRTQQEDSAVYLCASSFEPGQKREQYFGPGTRLTVT.